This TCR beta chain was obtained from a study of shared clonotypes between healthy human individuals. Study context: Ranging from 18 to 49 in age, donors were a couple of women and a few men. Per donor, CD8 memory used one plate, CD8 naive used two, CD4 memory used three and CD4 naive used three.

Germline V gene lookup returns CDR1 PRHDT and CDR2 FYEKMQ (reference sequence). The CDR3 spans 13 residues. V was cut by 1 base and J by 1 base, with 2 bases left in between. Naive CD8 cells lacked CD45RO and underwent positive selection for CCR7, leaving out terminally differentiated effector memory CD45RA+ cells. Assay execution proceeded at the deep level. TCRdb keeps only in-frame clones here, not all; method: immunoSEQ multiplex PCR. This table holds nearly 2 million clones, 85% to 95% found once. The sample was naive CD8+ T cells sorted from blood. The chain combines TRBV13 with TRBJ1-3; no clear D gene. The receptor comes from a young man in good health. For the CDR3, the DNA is TGTGCCAGCAGCTTAGAGTCTGGAAACACCATATATTTT. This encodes CASSLESGNTIYF.